What follows are 9 T cell receptor beta chains derived from one specimen sequenced in a study of T-cell memory formation after mild COVID-19. TCRdb redid the calling of the 5' RACE reads with MiXCR, one entry per CDR3 protein. Here the sample spans approximately 480,000 distinct CDR3 sequences, 15% to 20% being singletons. Source material: PBMCs or a T cell subset sorted from them (not recorded which). All receptors come from an adult woman who had mild COVID-19 (a few samples of this study predate the infection). Cell type and time point are not known.

A few counts support this clonotype. The chain joins TRBV24-1 to TRBJ1-5, with D perhaps TRBD1 (5 bases). The germline V gene has CDR1 KGHDR and CDR2 SFDVKD. CDR3 length equals 14 residues. The V gene lost 6 bases and the J gene lost 3 bases, with 11 bases spanning the gap. The CDR3 coding sequence is TGTGCCACCAGTAGGAGGGGTTTCAATCAGCCCCAGCATTTT. Protein: CATSRRGFNQPQHF.

In this sample, this clonotype turned up a few times. The chain joins TRBV5-4 to TRBJ2-2; D unclear. The germline gives CDR1 SGHNT, CDR2 YYREEE (reference sequence). CDR3 length equals 15 residues. V lost 4 bases and J lost 3, with 13 bases in between. The CDR3 reads CASSPDLGYTGELFF. The DNA of the CDR3 is TGTGCCAGCAGCCCGGACCTTGGGTACACCGGGGAGCTGTTTTTT.

This clonotype has more than one count but fewer than ten. V is TRBV2 and J is TRBJ1-2; D gene unclear. V lost 1 base and J 7 bases, leaving 10 bases between the germline ends. Per germline, CDR1 SNHLY and CDR2 FYNNEI. The CDR3 is 13 residues long. CDR3 residues: CASSEDKHRGYTF. As DNA, the CDR3 is TGTGCCAGCAGTGAAGACAAACACCGTGGCTACACCTTC.

V usage is TRBV7-3 and J usage is TRBJ1-1, with D hard to call. The length of the CDR3 is 13 residues. CDR1 is SGHTA and CDR2 is FQGTGA in the germline V gene. V lost 1 base to trimming and J lost 5 bases, with 8 bases between them. The CDR3 region has the DNA TGTGCCAGCAGCTTAAGTGCTGGGACTGAAGCTTTCTTT. Translated: CASSLSAGTEAFF.

The rearrangement joins TRBV5-1 to TRBJ2-7; D remains ambiguous. The CDR3 runs to 12 residues. The germline gives CDR1 SGHRS, CDR2 YFSETQ. V lost 2 bases and J 3 bases, leaving 6 bases between the germline ends. The CDR3 DNA reads as TGCGCCAGCAGCTTCGATGGCTACGAGCAGTACTTC. Translated, it gives CASSFDGYEQYF.

This clonotype has a handful of counts. The rearrangement uses TRBV15 and TRBJ2-6; D gene uncertain. The V gene's germline CDR1 is LNHNV and CDR2 YYDKDF (reference sequence). The CDR3 has 19 residues. The germline V and J ends were trimmed by 0 bases and 0 bases, with 15 bases remaining between them. CDR3 nucleotide sequence: TGTGCCACCAGCAGAGACGTCGCCCATTCATCCTCTGGGGCCAACGTCCTGACTTTC. Protein sequence: CATSRDVAHSSSGANVLTF. Full variable domain (outside the CDR3, taken from reference TRBV15 and TRBJ2-6): DAMVIQNPRYQVTQFGKPVTLSCSQTLNHNVMYWYQQKSSQAPKLLFHYYDKDFNNEADTPDNFQSRRPNTSFCFLDIRSPGLGDTAMYLCATSRDVAHSSSGANVLTFGAGSRLTVL.

This CDR3 reads CASSRLWTGNTEAFF. The DNA of the CDR3 is TGTGCCAGCAGCCGCCTCTGGACAGGGAACACTGAAGCTTTCTTT. The chain employs TRBV3-1 and TRBJ1-1, with 7 bases lining up with TRBD1. The length of the CDR3 is 15 residues. CDR1 is LGHDT, CDR2 YNNKEL, per germline (reference sequence). Trimming took 4 bases from V and 1 from J; bases not matched to a gene: 6.

Worth noting for this clonotype: At one end the junction does not follow the germline gene, possibly because of a read error. In nucleotides, the CDR3 is TGTGACAGCAGCTCTCGAGCCGGGACTAGCCGCAATGAGCAGTTCTTC. Translating it yields CDSSSRAGTSRNEQFF. The chain is built from TRBV7-2 and TRBJ2-1; TRBD2 matches at 9 bases. Germline CDR1 and CDR2: SGHTA and FQGNSA. The CDR3 spans 16 residues.

This sequence joins TRBV25-1 and TRBJ2-4, with D possibly matching TRBD1 (5 bases). V shed 8 bases and J shed 0 bases, with 8 bases lying between them. The CDR3 is 13 residues long. The germline gives CDR1 MGHDK, CDR2 SYGVNS. CDR3 region: CASGRVAKNIQYF. CDR3 sequence (DNA): TGTGCCAGCGGCAGGGTAGCCAAAAACATTCAGTACTTC.